What follows are 25 T cell receptor beta chains derived from one specimen sequenced in a study of lymphopenia after photon versus proton radiotherapy. Sequencing used immunoSEQ multiplex PCR; TCRdb keeps in-frame clones, though not all of them. The data hold about 37,000 clones, with about 85% observed a single time. The input for sequencing was peripheral blood, taken from a patient treated with photon-based radiotherapy. Receptors were obtained from a man between 45 and 60 years old with gastric cancer.

This chain connects TRBV27 to TRBJ2-3; D unresolved. The germline V gene has CDR1 MNHEY and CDR2 SMNVEV (reference sequence). The V end lost 5 bases, the J end lost 1 base, and 19 bases lay between the germline ends. The CDR3 loop spans 17 amino acids. The CDR3 DNA sequence: TGTGCCAGCAGTCTCCGATTCGTCCTAAGCGGCACAGATACGCAGTATTTT. Translating gives CASSLRFVLSGTDTQYF.

The gene calls are TRBV30 and TRBJ2-2; no reliable D call. The CDR3 runs to 15 residues. Germline CDR1 and CDR2: GTSNPN and SVGIG (reference sequence). The germline V and J ends were trimmed by 0 bases and 4 bases, with 12 bases remaining between them. CDR3 sequence reads: CAWSVQQYRTGELFF. CDR3 in DNA: TGTGCCTGGAGTGTACAACAGTACCGCACCGGGGAGCTGTTTTTT. The whole variable domain, remainder taken from reference TRBV30 and TRBJ2-2, is SQTIHQWPATLVQPVGSPLSLECTVEGTSNPNLYWYRQAAGRGLQLLFYSVGIGQISSEVPQNLSASRPQDRQFILSSKKLLLSDSGFYLCAWSVQQYRTGELFFGEGSRLTVL.

The chain combines TRBV28 with TRBJ1-2; no clear D gene. Deletions cut 10 bases from V and 1 base from J, with 16 bases between. The CDR3 totals 14 residues. Germline CDR1 reads MDHEN; CDR2 reads SYDVKM. As DNA, the CDR3 is TGTGCCACCCTCTCAGGATCGGTTAACTATGGCTACACCTTC. It specifies CATLSGSVNYGYTF.

The V call is TRBV19, the J call TRBJ2-2; possible D gene TRBD2, 6 bases. CDR3 size: 15 residues. Trimming shortened V by 5 bases and J by 6 bases, and 16 bases separated the two germline ends. The germline V gene has CDR1 LNHDA and CDR2 SQIVND (reference sequence). The CDR3 DNA reads TGTGCCAGTAGTGACGCAGCGGGTCTGTCCGGGGAGCTGTTTTTT. This encodes CASSDAAGLSGELFF.

The chain uses TRBV19 and TRBJ2-1, with D possibly being TRBD2 (6 bases). The ends were cut back, 6 bases at V and 10 bases at J, with 10 bases in the middle. Germline assignment: CDR1 LNHDA and CDR2 SQIVND (reference sequence). The CDR3 has 11 amino acids. Here the CDR3 reads CASSAGREQFF. The CDR3 nucleotides are TGTGCCAGTAGCGCGGGGAGGGAGCAGTTCTTC.

The chain employs TRBV9 and TRBJ2-3, with D hard to call. The CDR3 consists of 15 residues. Trimming stripped 3 bases from V and 0 bases from J, with 11 bases between. CDR1 SGDLS and CDR2 YYNGEE come from the germline V gene. The CDR3 region has the DNA TGTGCCAGCAGCGCCCAGGTTTTTAGCACAGATACGCAGTATTTT. This codes for CASSAQVFSTDTQYF.

The V and J genes are TRBV19 and TRBJ2-5; 8 bases map to TRBD1. The DNA end favors TRBJ2-7, so the J call may be wrong. Germline loops: CDR1 LNHDA, CDR2 SQIVND (reference sequence). This CDR3 spans 14 amino acids. CDR3 residues: CASRMTGEHYEQYF. The DNA of the CDR3 is TGTGCCAGTAGGATGACAGGGGAACACTACGAGCAGTACTTC.

V gene TRBV4-3 combines with J gene TRBJ2-1; TRBD2 matches at 12 bases. The CDR3 is made up of 17 amino acids. The germline V gene has CDR1 LGHNA and CDR2 YSLEER. V was clipped by 0 bases and J by 6 bases; unmatched bases: 6. In nucleotides, the CDR3 is TGCGCCAGCAGCCAAGAAATTGAGACTAGCGGGAGCAATGAGCAGTTCTTC. Translating it yields CASSQEIETSGSNEQFF.

The rearrangement joins TRBV5-1 to TRBJ2-7; the D gene is possibly TRBD1 (6 bases). CDR1 is SGHRS and CDR2 is YFSETQ in the germline V gene. The ends were cut back, 2 bases at V and 0 bases at J, with 12 bases in the middle. The CDR3 has 15 residues. This CDR3 reads CASSLDRTSSYEQYF. The CDR3 DNA follows: TGCGCCAGCAGCTTAGACAGGACCAGCTCCTACGAGCAGTACTTC.

The rearrangement uses TRBV11-2 and TRBJ1-2, with D perhaps matching TRBD1 (5 bases). This CDR3 is built from 15 residues. Deletions cut 0 bases from V and 0 bases from J, with 8 bases between. CDR1 SGHAT and CDR2 FQNNGV come from the germline V gene. CDR3: CASSLDDRPNYGYTF. In nucleotides, the CDR3 is TGTGCCAGCAGCTTAGACGACAGACCTAACTATGGCTACACCTTC.

J is TRBJ1-1 and V is TRBV15; 11 positions match TRBD1. V lost 0 bases, J lost 5 bases, and 8 bases stayed unmatched. This CDR3 comprises 17 residues. Germline loops: CDR1 LNHNV, CDR2 YYDKDF (reference sequence). The CDR3 bases are TGTGCCACCAGCAGAGAGGGGACAGGGGGTAGGAGAACTGAAGCTTTCTTT. It is translated as CATSREGTGGRRTEAFF.

In this sample, this clone turned up once. As DNA, the CDR3 is TGTGCCAGTAGTCCGTCCATGCAGCGGGCCACCTACGAGCAGTACTTC. It codes for CASSPSMQRATYEQYF. The V call is TRBV19, the J call TRBJ2-7; D possibly corresponds to TRBD2 (6 bases). CDR3 length equals 16 residues. Germline V gene data show CDR1 as LNHDA and CDR2 as SQIVND (reference sequence). Trimming took off 5 bases at V and 2 bases at J, with 19 bases between the two ends.

The rearrangement links TRBV9 to TRBJ2-1; 11 nucleotides match TRBD2. CDR1 and CDR2 from the germline V gene are SGDLS and YYNGEE. V shed 0 bases and J 3 bases; nucleotides not matched to a gene: 5. The CDR3 is made up of 17 amino acids. This chain's CDR3 is CASSVGLAGGLYNEQFF. DNA for the CDR3: TGTGCCAGCAGCGTAGGTCTAGCGGGAGGCCTCTACAATGAGCAGTTCTTC.

V and J are TRBV6-1 and TRBJ1-2; perhaps TRBD1 as D (6 bases). Germline CDR1 MNHNS, CDR2 SASEGT. This CDR3 region has 14 residues. V gave up 9 bases and J gave up 4 bases, with 18 bases separating them. The CDR3 DNA is TGTGCCAGTAGAGAGCGGGCAGGGGCCTATGGCTACACCTTC. It is translated as CASRERAGAYGYTF.

The rearrangement links TRBV28 to TRBJ2-6, with D tentatively TRBD1 (6 bases). The CDR3 is 17 residues long. The V and J ends lost 5 bases and 0 bases respectively, with 14 bases between them. The germline CDR1 and CDR2 sequences are MDHEN and SYDVKM. CDR3 bases: TGTGCCAGCAGTCCCCGAGGGGGAAGCTCTGGGGCCAACGTCCTGACTTTC. Its protein product is CASSPRGGSSGANVLTF. Combining the CDR3 with reference TRBV28 and TRBJ2-6 gives the whole variable domain DVKVTQSSRYLVKRTGEKVFLECVQDMDHENMFWYRQDPGLGLRLIYFSYDVKMKEKGDIPEGYSVSREKKERFSLILESASTNQTSMYLCASSPRGGSSGANVLTFGAGSRLTVL.

This clone was seen once. The rearrangement joins TRBV15 to TRBJ1-5; weak D call: TRBD1 (5 bases). Germline CDR1 is LNHNV and CDR2 is YYDKDF (reference sequence). The CDR3 sequence is 15 residues long. V shed 3 bases and J shed 6 bases, with 15 bases lying between them. CDR3 nucleotides: TGTGCCACCAGCAGGGACGCGGGGGGAATTCAGCCCCAGCATTTT. Its translation: CATSRDAGGIQPQHF.

This rearrangement joins TRBV27 to TRBJ2-2; 11 nucleotides agree with TRBD2. Germline V CDR1 and CDR2: MNHEY, SMNVEV (reference sequence). CDR3 length equals 14 residues. J was trimmed by 4 bases and V by 10 bases; bases with no gene match: 5. DNA for the CDR3: TGTGCCACCAGCGGACTAGCGGGCACCGGGGAGCTGTTTTTT. The encoded protein is CATSGLAGTGELFF.

This chain uses TRBV4-1 with TRBJ1-5; 7 nucleotides agree with TRBD1. The CDR3 runs 14 residues. V gave up 3 bases and J gave up 9 bases; unmatched junction bases: 8. The germline CDR1 and CDR2 sequences are MGHRA and YSYEKL. For the CDR3, the DNA is TGCGCCAGCAGCCACCCGGACAGGTTGGGGCCCCAGCATTTT. Amino acids: CASSHPDRLGPQHF.

The count of this clone is one. The chain joins TRBV27 to TRBJ1-3, with D uncertain. Per germline, CDR1 MNHEY and CDR2 SMNVEV (reference sequence). This CDR3 is 14 amino acids long. V lost 6 bases and J 1 base, leaving 10 bases between the germline ends. The CDR3 here is CASRASGSGNTIYF. The CDR3 DNA follows: TGTGCCAGCAGAGCTTCGGGATCTGGAAACACCATATATTTT.

There are a few counts of this clone. The V call is TRBV30, the J call TRBJ1-2; D not certain. Trimming removed 3 bases at V and 7 bases at J, with 30 bases between. The CDR3 has 18 amino acids. Looked up from germline, CDR1 is GTSNPN and CDR2 is SVGIG (reference sequence). The CDR3 region is CAWRTSRRLSFAAGGYTF. For the CDR3, the DNA is TGTGCCTGGAGGACATCCCGCCGTCTGAGCTTTGCCGCGGGTGGCTACACCTTC.

This chain links TRBV4-1 with TRBJ2-1; the match to TRBD2 covers 9 bases. This CDR3 region has 16 residues. Germline loops: CDR1 MGHRA, CDR2 YSYEKL. J was trimmed by 7 bases and V by 0 bases; bases with no gene match: 7. In DNA, the CDR3 is TGCGCCAGCAGCCAAGATCGCGGGAGGGCCGGGAATGAGCAGTTCTTC. It translates to CASSQDRGRAGNEQFF.

The genes are TRBV6-1 and TRBJ1-2; a weak D match, TRBD1 (6 bases). The germline CDR1 and CDR2 sequences are MNHNS and SASEGT. There are 14 residues in the CDR3. V was clipped by 3 bases and J by 4 bases, with 12 bases between them. DNA for the CDR3: TGTGCCAGCAGTGACAGGGGTGGGAGCTATGGCTACACCTTC. This gives the protein CASSDRGGSYGYTF.

The rearrangement joins TRBV25-1 to TRBJ1-1; TRBD1 matches at 8 bases. The germline V gene encodes CDR1 MGHDK and CDR2 SYGVNS. J gave up 8 bases and V 6 bases, and 11 bases lay outside the gene matches. The CDR3 extends over 14 amino acids. The CDR3, as DNA: TGTGCCAGCAGGGGGACAGGAGATACTATCGAAGCTTTCTTT. It is translated as CASRGTGDTIEAFF.

This chain links TRBV6-4 with TRBJ1-1; 7 nucleotides agree with TRBD1. The V segment lost 3 bases and the J segment 3 bases; nucleotides outside the gene matches: 7. The germline gives CDR1 MRHNA, CDR2 SNTAGT. This CDR3 has 15 residues. The CDR3 sequence is CASSDSLGGYTEAFF. The CDR3 DNA is TGTGCCAGCAGTGATTCCCTAGGGGGCTACACTGAAGCTTTCTTT.

The rearrangement joins TRBV28 to TRBJ2-3; 7 nucleotides match TRBD1. The germline CDR1 and CDR2 sequences are MDHEN and SYDVKM. V shed 6 bases, J shed 2 bases, and the junction held 8 bases outside the gene matches. The CDR3 contains 15 residues. The CDR3 loop reads CASRTNRGHTDTQYF. The DNA for the CDR3 is TGTGCCAGCAGGACGAACAGGGGCCACACAGATACGCAGTATTTT.